This T cell receptor (beta chain) was recovered during a study of OX40 agonist ivuxolimab in advanced cancers. CDR1 MNHEY and CDR2 SVGAGI come from the germline V gene. The CDR3 covers 15 residues. Trimming cost V 4 bases and J 4 bases; bases outside gene matches: 5. Produced via immunoSEQ multiplex PCR; TCRdb's table is partial and in-frame only. The data hold some 40,000 clones, with about 90% observed a single time. This clone was seen just once. The receptor's source is an adult with an advanced solid tumor such as melanoma, head and neck, liver or kidney cancer. The V gene is TRBV6-5, the J gene TRBJ2-2, with 8 bases that match TRBD2. The input for sequencing was CD4+ or CD8+ T cells sorted from blood, taken in a trial of the OX40 agonist ivuxolimab. The CDR3, as DNA: TGTGCCAGCAGTTCCTTAGCGGGGAGCACCGGGGAGCTGTTTTTT. Amino acids: CASSSLAGSTGELFF.